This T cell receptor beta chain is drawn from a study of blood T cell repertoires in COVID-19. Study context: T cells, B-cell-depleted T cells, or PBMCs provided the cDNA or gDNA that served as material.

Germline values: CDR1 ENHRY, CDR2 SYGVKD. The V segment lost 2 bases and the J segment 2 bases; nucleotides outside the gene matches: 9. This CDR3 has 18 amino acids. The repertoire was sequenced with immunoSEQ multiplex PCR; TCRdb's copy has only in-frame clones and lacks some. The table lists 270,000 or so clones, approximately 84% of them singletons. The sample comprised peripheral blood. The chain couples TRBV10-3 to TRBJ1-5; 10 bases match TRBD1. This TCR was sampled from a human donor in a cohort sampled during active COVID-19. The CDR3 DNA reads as TGTGCCATCAGTGAGCCCGGGACAGGGGACCATCGCAATCAGCCCCAGCATTTT. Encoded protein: CAISEPGTGDHRNQPQHF.